The sample holds a few counts of the clone carrying this T cell receptor (beta chain). These data come from a study of blood T cells in healthy people across ages. Germline trimming cut 0 bases from V and 6 bases from J; bases unmatched to any gene: 0. Germline CDR1 reads PRHDT; CDR2 reads FYEKMQ (reference sequence). The CDR3 extends over 14 amino acids. A second PCR of 7 to 11 cycles used a sample-barcoded 5' primer and a J-beta primer mix. TCRdb processed the 5' RACE reads anew with MiXCR; each CDR3 protein has one entry. Among approximately 800,000 distinct CDR3 sequences listed, around 45% were seen once.

The J gene is TRBJ2-1, the V gene TRBV13; 9 positions agree with TRBD2. This TCR derives from a man older than 75 in good health. The sequenced material came from blood. In DNA, the CDR3 is TGTGCCAGCAGCTTAGGTAGCGGGAGCAATGAGCAGTTCTTC. The encoded protein is CASSLGSGSNEQFF.